The 21 T cell receptor beta chains presented below share a single source sample, sequenced in a study of blood T cell repertoires in COVID-19. Some clones are missing from TCRdb's copy, which holds only in-frame ones; the method was immunoSEQ multiplex PCR. In the table there are around 100,000 clones, roughly 92% of which are singletons. Sequencing input: peripheral blood. These receptors were taken from a woman between 45 and 60 years old with COVID-19, enrolled during active disease.

Turning to this clone: Germline and junction disagree at one end, which may indicate a read error. Other DNA sequences in the same sample also yield this CDR3. This chain uses TRBV5-4 with TRBJ2-5, with TRBD2 identical over 15 bases. This CDR3 has 15 amino acids. Germline V gene data show CDR1 as SGHNT and CDR2 as YYREEE (reference sequence). This CDR3 is CASSLGPGLAGGWDF. CDR3 nucleotide sequence: TGTGCCAGCAGCTTGGGGCCGGGACTAGCGGGGGGTTGGGACTTC. Filled out from reference TRBV5-4 and TRBJ2-5, the complete variable domain reads ETGVTQSPTHLIKTRGQQVTLRCSSQSGHNTVSWYQQALGQGPQFIFQYYREEENGRGNFPPRFSGLQFPNYSSELNVNALELDDSALYLCASSLGPGLAGGWDFGPGTRLLVL.

This sequence joins TRBV24-1 and TRBJ1-3; 9 nucleotides align to TRBD1. With 4 bases clipped from V and 7 bases from J, the junction kept 7 bases outside the gene matches. Germline-derived CDR1 and CDR2 are KGHDR and SFDVKD. CDR3 length equals 15 residues. The CDR3 region has the DNA TGTGCCACCAGTGACCCGTTTGACAGGGGGAACACCATATATTTT. Translation gives CATSDPFDRGNTIYF.

This clone was counted once. The J gene is TRBJ1-3, the V gene TRBV5-5, with D possibly TRBD1 on 5 matching bases. Germline lookup yields CDR1 SGHKS and CDR2 YYEKEE (reference sequence). Trimming left V 3 bases short and J 3 bases short, with 16 bases between. The CDR3 is 16 amino acids. The CDR3 nucleotides are TGTGCCAGCAGCTGGCTAGGAGGGGAGTATGGAAACACCATATATTTT. This codes for CASSWLGGEYGNTIYF.

The J gene is TRBJ1-1, the V gene TRBV27, with 8 bases that match TRBD1. J gave up 0 bases and V 4 bases, and 1 base lay outside the gene matches. This CDR3 spans 14 amino acids. The germline CDR1 and CDR2 sequences are MNHEY and SMNVEV (reference sequence). The CDR3 sequence is CASSYRGMNTEAFF. CDR3 DNA: TGTGCCAGCAGTTACAGGGGGATGAACACTGAAGCTTTCTTT.

This chain connects TRBV21-1 to TRBJ2-7; the DNA was not used to check the table's D call, TRBD2. TRBV21-1 represents a pseudogene. The CDR3 covers 16 residues. CDR3 protein: CASSPQISGDNYEQYV. In DNA form, the CDR3 reads TGTGCCAGCAGCCCCCAAATTAGCGGGGACAATTACGAGCAGTACGTC.

The chain uses TRBV6-1 and TRBJ2-1; D is possibly TRBD2 (6 bases). Trimming left V 4 bases short and J 8 bases short, with 21 bases between. CDR3 size: 16 residues. Germline-derived CDR1 and CDR2 are MNHNS and SASEGT. The CDR3 sequence: CASSAGEAVRAHEQFF. For the CDR3, the DNA is TGTGCCAGCAGTGCGGGGGAGGCAGTTAGAGCCCATGAGCAGTTCTTC.

The V and J genes are TRBV6-5 and TRBJ2-2; tentatively, D is TRBD1 (5 bases). This CDR3 is 14 amino acids long. The V end was cut by 6 bases, the J end by 6 bases, with 14 bases between. Germline CDR1 MNHEY, CDR2 SVGAGI. The chain's CDR3 is CASSPDSNPGELFF. In DNA form, the CDR3 reads TGTGCCAGCAGCCCCGACAGTAACCCCGGGGAGCTGTTTTTT.

V is TRBV28 and J is TRBJ1-5, with D tentatively TRBD1 (5 bases). V lost 5 bases and J lost 2, with 13 bases in between. CDR1 is MDHEN and CDR2 is SYDVKM in the germline V gene. The CDR3 runs to 15 residues. The CDR3 DNA follows: TGTGCCAGCAGTATAAGGGGCGTCGGCAATCAGCCCCAGCATTTT. Translated: CASSIRGVGNQPQHF.

V gene TRBV2 combines with J gene TRBJ1-5, with D tentatively TRBD1 (6 bases). Germline V gene data show CDR1 as SNHLY and CDR2 as FYNNEI. The ends were cut back, 1 base at V and 0 bases at J, with 13 bases in the middle. The CDR3 has 17 amino acids. Written as DNA, the CDR3 is TGTGCCAGCAGTGAAGGGGGGGGCAAAGATAGCAATCAGCCCCAGCATTTT. It is translated as CASSEGGGKDSNQPQHF.

The chain employs TRBV2 and TRBJ2-1; the match to TRBD1 covers 9 bases. This CDR3 region has 17 residues. Germline values: CDR1 SNHLY, CDR2 FYNNEI. The J segment lost 8 bases and the V segment lost 0 bases, leaving 11 bases of the junction unmatched. Here the CDR3 DNA reads TGTGCCAGCAGTGAAGCGTATGGTGGGGACAGGGTGTATGAGCAGTTCTTC. As protein: CASSEAYGGDRVYEQFF.

The chain recombines TRBV28 with TRBJ1-2; 8 nucleotides agree with TRBD1. Germline loops: CDR1 MDHEN, CDR2 SYDVKM. The CDR3 runs 15 residues. After removal of 6 bases from V and 7 bases from J, the junction contained 13 bases not matched to a gene. CDR3 nucleotides: TGTGCCAGCAGCCCCTCCCCGGGACAGGAGGGTGGCTACACCTTC. Protein sequence: CASSPSPGQEGGYTF.

This clone has only a few counts. This chain connects TRBV7-2 to TRBJ2-7, with D possibly matching TRBD2 (6 bases). Trimming pared 1 base from V and 9 bases from J, leaving 19 bases between. The germline CDR1 and CDR2 sequences are SGHTA and FQGNSA. The CDR3 has 15 amino acids. The CDR3 DNA is TGTGCCAGCAGCTTAGGGGGGGACGACTACTTCGGGCAGTACTTC. It encodes CASSLGGDDYFGQYF.

V is TRBV6-5 and J is TRBJ1-2; D is possibly TRBD1 (6 bases). V lost 7 bases and J lost 8, with 14 bases in between. CDR3 length equals 12 residues. Per the germline V gene, CDR1 is MNHEY and CDR2 is SVGAGI. CDR3 nucleotide sequence: TGTGCCAGCACTCGGAGGGGGGGCGGCTACACCTTC. This gives the protein CASTRRGGGYTF.

The chain uses TRBV5-7 and TRBJ1-2, with TRBD1 matching 7 bases. TRBV5-7 is known as an ORF, though its function is uncertain. Losses at the gene ends were 0 bases for V and 8 bases for J; bases not matched to a gene: 4. This CDR3 region has 13 residues. The CDR3 loop is CASSLAGGEGYTF. DNA of the CDR3: TGTGCCAGCAGCTTGGCAGGGGGAGAAGGCTACACCTTC.

The chain has TRBV6-1 and TRBJ2-1; 8 positions match TRBD2. V was pared by 3 bases and J by 7 bases, with 5 bases of the junction left unmatched. This CDR3 is 14 amino acids long. Germline loops: CDR1 MNHNS, CDR2 SASEGT. Written as DNA, the CDR3 is TGTGCCAGCAGTGACCCCCGGGGGGGGAATGAGCAGTTCTTC. Amino acid sequence: CASSDPRGGNEQFF.

The chain combines TRBV27 with TRBJ1-2; no firm D call. Germline CDR1 reads MNHEY; CDR2 reads SMNVEV (reference sequence). This CDR3 region has 12 residues. V was clipped by 2 bases and J by 7 bases, with 8 bases between them. CDR3 nucleotide sequence: TGTGCCAGCAGTTTAGACGGAGGTGGCTACACCTTC. This codes for CASSLDGGGYTF.

This chain connects TRBV15 to TRBJ1-2, with TRBD1 matching over 7 bases. V gave up 3 bases and J gave up 7 bases; unmatched junction bases: 8. Germline-derived CDR1 and CDR2 are LNHNV and YYDKDF (reference sequence). The CDR3 extends over 14 amino acids. CDR3 sequence (DNA): TGTGCCACCAGCAGGGGTCCTGACAGGGCTGGCTACACCTTC. Translated, it gives CATSRGPDRAGYTF.

The chain is built from TRBV5-1 and TRBJ2-3; a possible D gene is TRBD2 (5 bases). The CDR3 spans 14 residues. The V gene lost 0 bases and the J gene lost 3 bases, with 8 bases spanning the gap. In germline, CDR1 is SGHRS, CDR2 YFSETQ. The CDR3, as DNA: TGCGCCAGCAGCTTGGAACGGGGAACAGATACGCAGTATTTT. This encodes CASSLERGTDTQYF.

V usage is TRBV6-1 and J usage is TRBJ1-2; D unclear. Germline lookup yields CDR1 MNHNS and CDR2 SASEGT. V was shortened by 3 bases and J by 4 bases, with 15 bases between the two germline ends. The length of the CDR3 is 15 residues. CDR3: CASSEGPQEAYGYTF. The CDR3 nucleotides are TGTGCCAGCAGTGAGGGCCCGCAGGAGGCCTATGGCTACACCTTC.

The V and J genes are TRBV27 and TRBJ2-7; no firm D call. CDR1 and CDR2 (germline): MNHEY, SMNVEV (reference sequence). The CDR3 sequence is 14 residues long. Trimming left V 0 bases short and J 1 base short, with 7 bases between. Here the CDR3 DNA reads TGTGCCAGCAGTTTATCACGTCAGTCCTACGAGCAGTACTTC. Amino acid sequence: CASSLSRQSYEQYF.

The chain couples TRBV2 to TRBJ1-6; TRBD1 matches 8 bases. The junction had 4 bases not matched to a gene; V was cut back by 6 bases and J by 9 bases. In germline, CDR1 is SNHLY, CDR2 FYNNEI. CDR3 length: 13 amino acids. The CDR3 sequence: CASSRTGSSPLHF. The CDR3 coding sequence is TGTGCCAGCAGCCGGACAGGGAGTTCACCCCTCCACTTT.